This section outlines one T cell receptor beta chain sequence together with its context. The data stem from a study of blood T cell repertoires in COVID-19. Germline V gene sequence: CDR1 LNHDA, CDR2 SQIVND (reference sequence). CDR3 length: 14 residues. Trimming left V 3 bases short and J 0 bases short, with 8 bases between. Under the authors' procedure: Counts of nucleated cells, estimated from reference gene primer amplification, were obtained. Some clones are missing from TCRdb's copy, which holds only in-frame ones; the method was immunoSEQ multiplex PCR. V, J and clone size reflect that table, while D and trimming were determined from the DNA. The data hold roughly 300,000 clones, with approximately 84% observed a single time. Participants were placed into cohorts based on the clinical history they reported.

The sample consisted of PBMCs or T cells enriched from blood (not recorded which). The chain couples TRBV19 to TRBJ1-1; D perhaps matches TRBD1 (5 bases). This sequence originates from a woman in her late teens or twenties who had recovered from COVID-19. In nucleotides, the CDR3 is TGTGCCAGTAGTATTCCGGGGGTGAACACTGAAGCTTTCTTT. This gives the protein CASSIPGVNTEAFF.